What follows are 24 T cell receptor beta chains derived from one specimen sequenced in a study of cytomegalovirus exposure and HLA in healthy donors. This PCR relied on a set of 60 Vbeta primers and 13 Jbeta primers. The assay was immunoSEQ multiplex PCR, and TCRdb's table has in-frame clones only and misses some. Among fewer than 250,000 clones listed, roughly four fifths were seen once. Sequencing was performed on PBMCs. Source of these receptors: a woman aged 25 to 45 in good health and CMV-seropositive.

This sequence joins TRBV5-4 and TRBJ2-1, with 7 bases aligning to TRBD2. The CDR3 covers 14 residues. V dropped 3 bases and J dropped 0; count of bases not matched to a gene: 0. Germline V CDR1 and CDR2: SGHNT, YYREEE (reference sequence). This CDR3 reads CASSWTSSYNEQFF. The CDR3, as DNA: TGTGCCAGCAGCTGGACTAGCTCCTACAATGAGCAGTTCTTC.

This clone was seen only a few times. CDR3 protein: CASSYRQAGELFF. CDR3 DNA: TGTGCCAGCAGTTACAGACAGGCCGGGGAGCTGTTTTTT. The chain couples TRBV6-5 to TRBJ2-2, with D perhaps TRBD1 (6 bases). Per the germline V gene, CDR1 is MNHEY and CDR2 is SVGAGI. V was clipped by 2 bases and J by 6 bases, with 7 bases between them. The CDR3 is 13 residues long.

DNA of the CDR3: TGCAGCGTTGTTAGGGGAGGCGGCTACACCTTC. Protein: CSVVRGGGYTF. The chain links TRBV29-1 to TRBJ1-2; TRBD1 might be the D (5 bases). The CDR3 is 11 amino acids. Looked up from germline, CDR1 is SQVTM and CDR2 is ANQGSEA. The ends were cut back, 4 bases at V and 8 bases at J, with 11 bases in the middle.

The V and J genes are TRBV5-1 and TRBJ1-6; 7 bases are a match to TRBD1. This CDR3 spans 15 amino acids. With V trimmed by 0 bases and J by 6 bases, 3 bases remained unmatched. Germline V CDR1 and CDR2: SGHRS, YFSETQ. This CDR3 reads CASSLEGAVNSPLHF. The CDR3 nucleotides are TGCGCCAGCAGCTTGGAGGGGGCCGTTAATTCACCCCTCCACTTT.

J is TRBJ2-4 and V is TRBV28, with D maybe TRBD1 (6 bases). The CDR3 spans 14 residues. In germline, CDR1 is MDHEN, CDR2 SYDVKM. Deletions cut 5 bases from V and 1 base from J, with 9 bases between. CDR3 nucleotide sequence: TGTGCCAGCAGTAACAGGGTGGCCAAAAACATTCAGTACTTC. This translates into CASSNRVAKNIQYF.

V and J are TRBV7-6 and TRBJ2-7, with 14 bases identical to TRBD2. In germline, CDR1 is SGHVS, CDR2 FNYEAQ. The CDR3 length is 15 residues. Germline trimming cut 3 bases from V and 7 bases from J; bases unmatched to any gene: 5. The chain's CDR3 is CASSLGTSGSGEQYF. The CDR3 nucleotides are TGTGCCAGCAGCTTGGGGACTAGCGGGAGTGGTGAGCAGTACTTC.

This chain links TRBV19 with TRBJ2-3, with D maybe TRBD1 (5 bases). V gave up 3 bases and J gave up 4 bases, with 14 bases separating them. The germline CDR1 and CDR2 sequences are LNHDA and SQIVND (reference sequence). The CDR3 sequence is 15 residues long. CDR3 loop: CASSMGGRDADTQYF. In nucleotides, the CDR3 is TGTGCCAGTAGTATGGGCGGCAGGGATGCAGATACGCAGTATTTT. The whole variable domain, remainder taken from reference TRBV19 and TRBJ2-3, is DGGITQSPKYLFRKEGQNVTLSCEQNLNHDAMYWYRQDPGQGLRLIYYSQIVNDFQKGDIAEGYSVSREKKESFPLTVTSAQKNPTAFYLCASSMGGRDADTQYFGPGTRLTVL.

V usage is TRBV6-1 and J usage is TRBJ2-1, with 7 bases lining up with TRBD2. The V and J ends lost 5 bases and 8 bases, in that order; junction bases with no gene match: 9. The CDR3 is 14 amino acids. The germline V gene has CDR1 MNHNS and CDR2 SASEGT. CDR3 nucleotide sequence: TGTGCCAGCAGTAAGACGGGAGGCAAGGATGAGCAGTTCTTC. It specifies CASSKTGGKDEQFF.

This chain uses TRBV28 with TRBJ1-1, with a possible D match to TRBD1 (6 bases). Germline values: CDR1 MDHEN, CDR2 SYDVKM. Trimming took off 4 bases at V and 2 bases at J, with 11 bases between the two ends. The CDR3 has 14 residues. The CDR3 sequence: CASSSEGENTEAFF. The CDR3 coding sequence is TGTGCCAGCAGTTCCGAGGGGGAAAACACTGAAGCTTTCTTT.

This sequence joins TRBV7-2 and TRBJ1-1, with a tentative D call TRBD1 (5 bases). The germline CDR1 and CDR2 sequences are SGHTA and FQGNSA. The CDR3 spans 15 residues. With 4 bases removed from V and 3 bases from J, the gap between germline ends came to 15 bases. The CDR3 loop is CASSSSGLRDTEAFF. As DNA, the CDR3 is TGTGCCAGCAGCTCTTCAGGGTTACGGGACACTGAAGCTTTCTTT.

V and J are TRBV27 and TRBJ2-3; D possibly corresponds to TRBD1 (5 bases). This CDR3 contains 10 residues. Germline CDR1 reads MNHEY; CDR2 reads SMNVEV (reference sequence). V gave up 7 bases and J gave up 10 bases, with 9 bases separating them. The CDR3 DNA is TGTGCCAGCAAAGGGGTGGCGCAGTATTTT. This sequence encodes CASKGVAQYF.

This chain's CDR3 is CASQGATDTGELFF. The CDR3 DNA sequence: TGTGCCTCCCAGGGGGCGACTGACACCGGGGAGCTGTTTTTT. V gene TRBV19 combines with J gene TRBJ2-2, with 8 bases aligning to TRBD1. This CDR3 contains 14 residues. CDR1 LNHDA and CDR2 SQIVND come from the germline V gene (reference sequence). V dropped 11 bases and J dropped 3; count of bases not matched to a gene: 8.

The chain is built from TRBV5-5 and TRBJ2-1; D perhaps matches TRBD2 (6 bases). Deletions cut 5 bases from V and 8 bases from J, with 23 bases between. Germline V gives CDR1 SGHKS, CDR2 YYEKEE (reference sequence). This CDR3 comprises 16 residues. Written as DNA, the CDR3 is TGTGCCAGCAGTCAGACCCCGGGACTCAGCTGGTATGAGCAGTTCTTC. This sequence encodes CASSQTPGLSWYEQFF.

The rearrangement links TRBV29-1 to TRBJ2-1, with D tentatively TRBD1 (5 bases). The CDR3 is 14 amino acids. V lost 4 bases and J lost 9, with 19 bases in between. The V gene's germline CDR1 is SQVTM and CDR2 ANQGSEA. In DNA form, the CDR3 reads TGCAGCGTTGCCCCGACAGCTATAGATGGTGAGCAGTTCTTC. Its translation is CSVAPTAIDGEQFF.

This clone was seen just once. The V and J genes are TRBV9 and TRBJ1-5; D is perhaps TRBD1 (6 bases). The V and J ends lost 0 bases and 3 bases respectively, with 7 bases between them. The CDR3 is 14 amino acids. Germline V gene sequence: CDR1 SGDLS, CDR2 YYNGEE. The CDR3 sequence is CASSVGDINQPQHF. The CDR3 nucleotides are TGTGCCAGCAGCGTAGGGGACATCAATCAGCCCCAGCATTTT.

The rearrangement uses TRBV28 and TRBJ2-1, with 7 bases lining up with TRBD1. The germline V gene has CDR1 MDHEN and CDR2 SYDVKM. V dropped 6 bases and J dropped 10; count of bases not matched to a gene: 12. The CDR3 is made up of 14 amino acids. The CDR3 DNA follows: TGTGCCAGCAGCCACATTGAACAGGGGAACGAGCAGTTCTTC. This sequence encodes CASSHIEQGNEQFF.

CDR3 DNA: TGTGCCAGCAGTGCTTTAGGACACACTCGCCGAGTGAACACTGAAGCTTTCTTT. Residues: CASSALGHTRRVNTEAFF. This chain joins TRBV25-1 and TRBJ1-1, with TRBD1 as a possible D gene (5 bases). The germline V and J ends were trimmed by 4 bases and 0 bases, with 21 bases remaining between them. Germline V gene sequence: CDR1 MGHDK, CDR2 SYGVNS. This CDR3 is built from 18 residues.

This clone came up once. The chain has TRBV7-2 and TRBJ2-1; TRBD1 agrees at 10 bases. V shed 4 bases and J 6 bases; nucleotides not matched to a gene: 6. Germline CDR1 SGHTA, CDR2 FQGNSA. This CDR3 region has 15 residues. CDR3 coding DNA: TGTGCCAGCAGCTCACGACAGGGGGCAAGCAATGAGCAGTTCTTC. Protein: CASSSRQGASNEQFF.

This clone was seen just once. The chain links TRBV4-1 to TRBJ2-7; 8 nucleotides line up with TRBD2. This CDR3 contains 15 residues. Germline values: CDR1 MGHRA, CDR2 YSYEKL. Trimming removed 0 bases from V and 3 bases from J; junction bases left unmatched: 4. The CDR3 spells CASSQDNSGNYEQYF. For the CDR3, the DNA is TGCGCCAGCAGCCAAGATAATAGCGGGAACTACGAGCAGTACTTC.

The chain uses TRBV29-1 and TRBJ1-1, with a weak D call TRBD1 (6 bases). The V gene's germline CDR1 is SQVTM and CDR2 ANQGSEA. The CDR3 length is 14 residues. The V gene lost 5 bases and the J gene lost 4 bases, with 17 bases spanning the gap. The chain's CDR3 is CSVSVGASGTEAFF. The DNA of the CDR3 is TGCAGCGTTTCGGTGGGGGCCTCGGGCACTGAAGCTTTCTTT.

The sample holds a few counts of this clone. The chain is built from TRBV29-1 and TRBJ1-1; no definite D call. Germline CDR1 and CDR2: SQVTM and ANQGSEA. This CDR3 is built from 12 residues. V was pared by 7 bases and J by 5 bases, with 14 bases between. CDR3 DNA: TGCAGCGCCGGGTCCCGGGAAACTGAAGCTTTCTTT. Protein product: CSAGSRETEAFF.

This chain joins TRBV6-6 and TRBJ2-1; possibly TRBD1 for D (5 bases). This CDR3 is built from 14 residues. The ends were cut back, 2 bases at V and 8 bases at J, with 13 bases in the middle. Germline V CDR1 and CDR2: MNHNY, SVGAGI (reference sequence). The chain's CDR3 is CASSYGQGSYEQFF. In DNA form, the CDR3 reads TGTGCCAGCAGTTACGGGCAGGGAAGCTATGAGCAGTTCTTC.

The CDR3: CASRPGQSFYEQYF. The CDR3, as DNA: TGTGCCAGCAGGCCGGGACAGAGCTTTTACGAGCAGTACTTC. V usage is TRBV28 and J usage is TRBJ2-5, with 7 bases lining up with TRBD1. With the DNA end fitting TRBJ2-7 better, the J assignment may be wrong. This CDR3 is built from 14 residues. Germline V gene lookup returns CDR1 MDHEN and CDR2 SYDVKM.

This clone was observed once. J is TRBJ1-2 and V is TRBV4-1, with 7 bases lining up with TRBD1. Germline trimming cut 1 base from V and 0 bases from J; bases unmatched to any gene: 5. Germline CDR1 is MGHRA and CDR2 is YSYEKL. CDR3 length equals 16 residues. The CDR3 sequence: CASSQGQGGANYGYTF. Here the CDR3 DNA reads TGCGCCAGCAGCCAAGGACAGGGAGGAGCTAACTATGGCTACACCTTC.